The rows below give T cell receptor beta chains drawn from one sample of a study of CD8 T cells in ankylosing spondylitis. TCRdb redid the calling of the 5' RACE reads with MiXCR, one entry per CDR3 protein. Among approximately 520,000 distinct CDR3 sequences, approximately 5.3% were seen once, and the ten largest hold under 4.5%. Source material: blood, either unsorted or a sorted T cell fraction (not recorded which). These receptors were collected from a male donor with ankylosing spondylitis. CDR3s include the opening cysteine and the closing phenylalanine or tryptophan. The D gene is left open where the match is weak. Size is omitted from some rows. Given values are once, few, many or a class for expanded clones.

V: TRBV20-1
D: NA
size: many
J: TRBJ2-1
DNA: TGCAGTGCCTTCTACGGACGATACAATGAGCAGTTCTTC
CDR3: CSAFYGRYNEQFF

V: TRBV20-1
D: NA
size: NA
J: TRBJ2-5
DNA: TGCAGTGCTAGATATATGGCAGCCCAAGAGACCCAGTACTTC
CDR3: CSARYMAAQETQYF

V: TRBV5-1
D: NA
size: many
J: TRBJ2-2
DNA: TGCGCCAGCACTCACGGGGCAGCGAACACCGGGGAGCTGTTTTTT
CDR3: CASTHGAANTGELFF

V: TRBV7-2
D: NA
size: many
J: TRBJ1-5
DNA: TGTGCCAGCAGCTTTAGAGACAATCAGCCCCAGCATTTT
CDR3: CASSFRDNQPQHF

V: TRBV28
D: NA
size: many
J: TRBJ2-2
DNA: TGTGCCAGCACCGCGGGCGGGACGAACACCGGGGAGCTGTTTTTT
CDR3: CASTAGGTNTGELFF

V: TRBV5-1
D: NA
size: NA
J: TRBJ2-5
DNA: TGCGCCAGCAGCCCCCTGGACCCGTCCGAAGAGACCCAGTACTTC
CDR3: CASSPLDPSEETQYF

V: TRBV29-1
D: TRBD1
size: few
J: TRBJ2-7
DNA: TGCAGCGTTGTACAGGGGTTTTACGAGCAGTACTTC
CDR3: CSVVQGFYEQYF

V: TRBV20-1
D: NA
size: many
J: TRBJ2-3
DNA: TGCAGTGCTAGCCGGGGCGACACAGATACGCAGTATTTT
CDR3: CSASRGDTDTQYF

V: TRBV20-1
D: NA
size: many
J: TRBJ2-7
DNA: TGCAGTGCTAGAGATCGGGTTAAGGGGGGGAGCGAGCAGTACTTC
CDR3: CSARDRVKGGSEQYF

V: TRBV20-1
D: TRBD2
size: NA
J: TRBJ2-5
DNA: TGCAGTGCGGGGGGACTAGATCAAGAGACCCAGTACTTC
CDR3: CSAGGLDQETQYF

V: TRBV3-1
D: NA
size: few
J: TRBJ2-5
DNA: TGTGCCAGCAGCCTGGGGTACGATCGAGAGACCCAGTACTTC
CDR3: CASSLGYDRETQYF

V: TRBV7-2
D: TRBD1
size: NA
J: TRBJ2-2
DNA: TGTGCCAGCATTTCTCAAGGGGGCGCCCCCGGGGAGCTGTTTTTT
CDR3: CASISQGGAPGELFF

V: TRBV10-3
D: TRBD1
size: many
J: TRBJ1-1
DNA: TGTGCCATCAGGAAATCGACAGGGGGGAACACTGAAGCTTTCTTT
CDR3: CAIRKSTGGNTEAFF

V: TRBV6-6
D: NA
size: many
J: TRBJ2-7
DNA: TGTGCCAGCAGTTTGCCCGTCTCCTACGAGCAGTACTTC
CDR3: CASSLPVSYEQYF

V: TRBV7-2
D: NA
size: NA
J: TRBJ1-2
DNA: TGTGCCAGCAGCGCCCTGTCCTGGCGATATGGCTACACCTTC
CDR3: CASSALSWRYGYTF

V: TRBV29-1
D: NA
size: many
J: TRBJ2-1
DNA: TGCAGCGCCGAAGGCTCGGTCGATGAGCAGTTCTTC
CDR3: CSAEGSVDEQFF

V: TRBV20-1
D: NA
size: many
J: TRBJ1-2
DNA: TGCAGTGCTAGAGATTACGTCAAGAACTATGGCTACACCTTC
CDR3: CSARDYVKNYGYTF

V: TRBV4-1
D: TRBD2
size: once
J: TRBJ2-7
DNA: TGCGCCAGCAGCCAAGGGCCACTAGCGAATTACGAGCAGTACTTC
CDR3: CASSQGPLANYEQYF

V: TRBV9
D: TRBD2
size: many
J: TRBJ2-1
DNA: TGTGCCAGCAGCGTAGGGATGGGAACTAGCGGGGGGAACTCCTACAATGAGCAGTTCTTC
CDR3: CASSVGMGTSGGNSYNEQFF

V: TRBV12-3/TRBV12-4
D: TRBD1
size: NA
J: TRBJ1-6
DNA: TGTGCCAGCAGCCACTCAGGGGGCGGCCAGGCACCCCTCCACTTT
CDR3: CASSHSGGGQAPLHF

V: TRBV28
D: TRBD1
size: many
J: TRBJ1-1
DNA: TGTGCCAGCAGCTGGACAGGGCTGAACACTGAAGCTTTCTTT
CDR3: CASSWTGLNTEAFF

V: TRBV12-3/TRBV12-4
D: NA
size: many
J: TRBJ1-1
DNA: TGTGCCAGCAGTTCCCTGGGGGCTGAAGCTTTCTTT
CDR3: CASSSLGAEAFF

V: TRBV7-9
D: TRBD2
size: many
J: TRBJ2-3
DNA: TGTGCCAGCAGCCCCCTCGGATTACGGGGGGGCGTTACGCAGTATTTT
CDR3: CASSPLGLRGGVTQYF

V: TRBV7-2
D: NA
size: many
J: TRBJ2-6
DNA: TGTGCCAGCAGCTTCCCAATTAGGGGGTCTGGGGCCAACGTCCTGACTTTC
CDR3: CASSFPIRGSGANVLTF

V: TRBV4-2
D: NA
size: NA
J: TRBJ2-2
DNA: TGTGCCAGCAGCCAAGGGGCGGGGCAACCGGCCGGGGAGCTGTTTTTT
CDR3: CASSQGAGQPAGELFF

V: TRBV18
D: TRBD2
size: few
J: TRBJ2-7
DNA: TGTGCCAGCTCACCAGTACTTCTAGCGGGGGGTTACGAGCAGTACTTC
CDR3: CASSPVLLAGGYEQYF

V: TRBV20-1
D: TRBD1
size: many
J: TRBJ1-1
DNA: TGCAGTGCTAGGAGACAGGGGGCGTGGGACACTGAAGCTTTCTTT
CDR3: CSARRQGAWDTEAFF

V: TRBV4-3
D: NA
size: many
J: TRBJ2-3
DNA: TGCGCCAGCAGCCAAGTCGGCGGAGGTACGCAGTATTTT
CDR3: CASSQVGGGTQYF

V: TRBV29-1
D: TRBD2
size: many
J: TRBJ2-3
DNA: TGCAGCGTTGTCCTAGCGGGAGAGGCAGATACGCAGTATTTT
CDR3: CSVVLAGEADTQYF

V: TRBV15
D: NA
size: few
J: TRBJ2-7
DNA: TGTGCCACCAGCAGAGAGGAGGAGAAATACTTC
CDR3: CATSREEEKYF

V: TRBV20-1
D: NA
size: NA
J: TRBJ1-1
DNA: TGCAGTGCTAGAGTCGGGGGCGATCCCACTGAAGCTTTCTTT
CDR3: CSARVGGDPTEAFF

V: TRBV5-6
D: NA
size: many
J: TRBJ1-2
DNA: TGTGCCAGCAGCTTTCGGGCAGAAGGTGCCGGCTACACCTTC
CDR3: CASSFRAEGAGYTF

V: TRBV7-2
D: NA
size: many
J: TRBJ2-5
DNA: TGTGCCAGCAGCTTGGTAGCAATCGCAGGGACGAAGACCCAGTACTTC
CDR3: CASSLVAIAGTKTQYF

V: TRBV7-3
D: NA
size: few
J: TRBJ1-2
DNA: TGTGCCAGCAGCCTCGACGGGGAGGAAGGCTACACCTTC
CDR3: CASSLDGEEGYTF

V: TRBV28
D: NA
size: many
J: TRBJ2-7
DNA: TGTGCCAGCAGTTCCAACAGCGGTGGGGAGCAGTACTTC
CDR3: CASSSNSGGEQYF

V: TRBV6-1
D: NA
size: NA
J: TRBJ1-4
DNA: TGTGCCAGCAGTGATGCTGGCCAACTTGAAAAACTGTTTTTT
CDR3: CASSDAGQLEKLFF

V: TRBV28
D: NA
size: many
J: TRBJ1-1
DNA: TGTGCCAGCAGTCTTGCTCCCGGAATGAACACTGAAGCTTTCTTT
CDR3: CASSLAPGMNTEAFF

V: TRBV28
D: NA
size: many
J: TRBJ2-2
DNA: TGTGCCAGCCTACCCTCGACAGGGAACACCGGGGAGCTGTTTTTT
CDR3: CASLPSTGNTGELFF

V: TRBV5-1
D: NA
size: many
J: TRBJ2-3
DNA: TGCGCCAGCAGCTTGACGGGGAGCGCAGATACGCAGTATTTT
CDR3: CASSLTGSADTQYF

V: TRBV12-3/TRBV12-4
D: NA
size: few
J: TRBJ1-1
DNA: TGTGCCAGCAGTTTGGGCAGCCCGGCCCCGGCGGGCTTT
CDR3: CASSLGSPAPAGF

V: TRBV20-1
D: TRBD2
size: many
J: TRBJ2-2
DNA: TGCAGTGCCATGACTAGCAAGAGCACCGGGGAGCTGTTTTTT
CDR3: CSAMTSKSTGELFF

V: TRBV24-1
D: TRBD2
size: many
J: TRBJ2-3
DNA: TGTGCCACCAGTGACCCCATGCCTAGCGGGGGTTTAGATACGCAGTATTTT
CDR3: CATSDPMPSGGLDTQYF

V: TRBV5-6
D: NA
size: many
J: TRBJ1-2
DNA: TGTGCCAGCAAGGGGGGCTATGGCTACACCTTC
CDR3: CASKGGYGYTF

V: TRBV4-2
D: NA
size: many
J: TRBJ1-2
DNA: TGTGCCAGCAGCCCGACTTCCGCCCGAGGCTATGGCTACACCTTC
CDR3: CASSPTSARGYGYTF

V: TRBV4-3
D: NA
size: many
J: TRBJ1-1
DNA: TGCGCCAGCAGCCAAGATTGGGGGAGGACTGAAGCTTTCTTT
CDR3: CASSQDWGRTEAFF

V: TRBV20-1
D: TRBD1
size: many
J: TRBJ1-1
DNA: TGCAGTGCTAGCAGGTTGGGGACAGGGCACACTGAAGCTTTCTTT
CDR3: CSASRLGTGHTEAFF

V: TRBV28
D: NA
size: few
J: TRBJ2-7
DNA: TGTGCCAGCAGGACTGGGAATCCTCCCTACGAGCAGTACTTC
CDR3: CASRTGNPPYEQYF

V: TRBV5-6
D: TRBD2
size: many
J: TRBJ2-2
DNA: TGTGCCAGCAGCTCCCCTGACACTAGCGGGAGAAGGGACACCGGGGAGCTGTTTTTT
CDR3: CASSSPDTSGRRDTGELFF

V: TRBV29-1
D: NA
size: many
J: TRBJ2-1
DNA: TGCAGCGTTGTTAGGCATGCTGAGCAGTTCTTC
CDR3: CSVVRHAEQFF

V: TRBV6-1
D: TRBD2
size: few
J: TRBJ2-3
DNA: TGTGCCAGCAGTGATGGACTAGCGGGGTTGGTTGGGTCAGATACGCAGTATTTT
CDR3: CASSDGLAGLVGSDTQYF

V: TRBV4-2
D: NA
size: many
J: TRBJ1-2
DNA: TGTGCCAGCAGCCAAGGGGGTACAGGAAAGTATGGCTACACCTTC
CDR3: CASSQGGTGKYGYTF

V: TRBV20-1
D: TRBD1
size: NA
J: TRBJ1-4
DNA: TGCAGTGCTAGGGGGACAGGGTCTAATGAAAAACTGTTTTTT
CDR3: CSARGTGSNEKLFF

V: TRBV7-8
D: TRBD1
size: many
J: TRBJ1-1
DNA: TGTGCCAGCAGCGTCTACAGGGGGAAGGACACTGAAGCTTTCTTT
CDR3: CASSVYRGKDTEAFF